A selection of T cell receptor beta chains follows, all from one sample in a study of T cell changes during pregnancy in multiple sclerosis. Sequenced by immunoSEQ multiplex PCR; TCRdb stores in-frame clones only, minus some. Of 60,000 to 75,000 clones in the sample, more than 75% were seen once. The sequences come from peripheral blood, collected in the third trimester of pregnancy. The receptors stem from a female donor with multiple sclerosis, enrolled in a pregnancy study. The CDR3 runs from the conserved cysteine through the conserved F or W. Not every row has a clone size; where given, it reads once, few, many or a size class.

clone_size j_call v_call cdr3_aa
once TRBJ1-4 TRBV30 CAWSLVGEKLFF
- TRBJ1-5 TRBV7-2 CASSLLGGLTNQPQHF
- TRBJ2-1 TRBV9 CASSVSPGQGKDEQFF
- TRBJ1-6 TRBV6-5 CASSSKAADSPLHF
- TRBJ1-3 TRBV6-5 CASGAGSGNTIYF
- TRBJ1-2 TRBV6-5 CASRRTGSNYGYTF
- TRBJ2-5 TRBV18 CASSPGLAGWETQYF
- TRBJ2-7 TRBV28 CASRGGFYEQYF
- TRBJ2-7 TRBV5-1 CASSLLSGYEQYF
few TRBJ1-5 TRBV15 CATSRDLGASQPQHF